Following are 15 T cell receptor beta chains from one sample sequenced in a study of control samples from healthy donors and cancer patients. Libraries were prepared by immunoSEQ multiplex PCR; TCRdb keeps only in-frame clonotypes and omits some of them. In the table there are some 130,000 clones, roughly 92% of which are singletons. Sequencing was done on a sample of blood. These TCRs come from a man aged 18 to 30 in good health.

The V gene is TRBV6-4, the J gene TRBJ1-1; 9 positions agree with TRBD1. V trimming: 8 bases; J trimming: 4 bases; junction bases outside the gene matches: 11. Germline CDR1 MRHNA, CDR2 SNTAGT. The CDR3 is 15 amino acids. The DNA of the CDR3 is TGTGCCAGCCGTCACAGGGGGCTTGAGAGCACTGAAGCTTTCTTT. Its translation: CASRHRGLESTEAFF.

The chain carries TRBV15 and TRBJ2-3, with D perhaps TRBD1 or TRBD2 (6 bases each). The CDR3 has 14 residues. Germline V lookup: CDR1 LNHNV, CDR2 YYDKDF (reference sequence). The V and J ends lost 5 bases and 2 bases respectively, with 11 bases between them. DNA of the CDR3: TGTGCCACCAGCCGGGGGACACCCACAGATACGCAGTATTTT. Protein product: CATSRGTPTDTQYF.

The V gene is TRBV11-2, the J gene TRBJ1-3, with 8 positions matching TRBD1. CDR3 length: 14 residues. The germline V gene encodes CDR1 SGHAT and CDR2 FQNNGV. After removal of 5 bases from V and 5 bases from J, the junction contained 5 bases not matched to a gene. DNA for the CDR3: TGTGCCAGCAGCCTCCGGACAGGGAGAAACACCATATATTTT. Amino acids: CASSLRTGRNTIYF.

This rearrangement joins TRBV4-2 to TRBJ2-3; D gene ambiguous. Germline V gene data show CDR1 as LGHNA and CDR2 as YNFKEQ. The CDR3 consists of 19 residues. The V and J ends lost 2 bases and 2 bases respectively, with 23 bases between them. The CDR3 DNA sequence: TGTGCCAGCAGCCAAAGTGACAAGGTAGGGCGATCAACCACAGATACGCAGTATTTT. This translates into CASSQSDKVGRSTTDTQYF.

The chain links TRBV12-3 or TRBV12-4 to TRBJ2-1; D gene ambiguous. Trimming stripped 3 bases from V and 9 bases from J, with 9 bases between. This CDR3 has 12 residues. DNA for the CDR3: TGTGCCAGCAGTTTGAGCCCCCGTGAGCAGTTCTTC. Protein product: CASSLSPREQFF.

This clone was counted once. For the CDR3, the DNA is TGTGCCAGCAGCTTAAGGGGGTCGGGCTCCTACAATGAGCAGTTCTTC. Residues: CASSLRGSGSYNEQFF. This chain links TRBV7-6 with TRBJ2-1, with a possible D match to TRBD1 (6 bases). CDR1 SGHVS and CDR2 FNYEAQ come from the germline V gene. V was shortened by 2 bases and J by 0 bases, with 11 bases between the two germline ends. The CDR3 is 16 residues long. Full variable domain (outside the CDR3, taken from reference TRBV7-6 and TRBJ2-1): GAGVSQSPRYKVTKRGQDVALRCDPISGHVSLYWYRQALGQGPEFLTYFNYEAQQDKSGLPNDRFSAERPEGSISTLTIQRTEQRDSAMYRCASSLRGSGSYNEQFFGPGTRLTVL.

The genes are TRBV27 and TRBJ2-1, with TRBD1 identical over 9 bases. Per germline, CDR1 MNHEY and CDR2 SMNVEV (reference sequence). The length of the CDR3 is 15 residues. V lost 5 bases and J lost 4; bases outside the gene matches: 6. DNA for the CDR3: TGTGCCAGCAGTCCGGGGACAGGGTCGTACAATGAGCAGTTCTTC. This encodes CASSPGTGSYNEQFF.

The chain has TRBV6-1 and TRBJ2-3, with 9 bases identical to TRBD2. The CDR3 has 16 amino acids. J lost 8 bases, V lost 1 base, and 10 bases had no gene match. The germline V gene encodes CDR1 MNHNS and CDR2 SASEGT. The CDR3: CASSEGVAGALSTQYF. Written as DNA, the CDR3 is TGTGCCAGCAGTGAAGGCGTAGCGGGGGCCCTATCTACGCAGTATTTT.

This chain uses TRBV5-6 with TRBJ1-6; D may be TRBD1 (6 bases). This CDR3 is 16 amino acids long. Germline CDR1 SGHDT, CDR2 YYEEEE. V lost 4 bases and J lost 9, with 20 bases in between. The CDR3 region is CASSRRGVPRRSPLHF. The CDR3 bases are TGTGCCAGCAGCCGGAGGGGGGTCCCTAGGCGTTCACCCCTCCACTTT.

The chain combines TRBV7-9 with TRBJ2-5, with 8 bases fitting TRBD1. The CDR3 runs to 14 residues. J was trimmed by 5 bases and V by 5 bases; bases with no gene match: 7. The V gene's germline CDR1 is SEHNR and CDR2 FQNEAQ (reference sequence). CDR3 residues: CASSRTGNWETQYF. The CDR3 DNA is TGTGCCAGCAGCCGGACAGGGAATTGGGAGACCCAGTACTTC. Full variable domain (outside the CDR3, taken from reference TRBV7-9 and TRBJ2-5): DTGVSQNPRHKITKRGQNVTFRCDPISEHNRLYWYRQTLGQGPEFLTYFQNEAQLEKSRLLSDRFSAERPKGSFSTLEIQRTEQGDSAMYLCASSRTGNWETQYFGPGTRLLVL.

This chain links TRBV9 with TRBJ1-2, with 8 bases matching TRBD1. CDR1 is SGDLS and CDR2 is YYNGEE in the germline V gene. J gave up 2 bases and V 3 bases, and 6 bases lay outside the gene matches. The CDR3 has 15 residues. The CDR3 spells CASSGRTGPNYGYTF. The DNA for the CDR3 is TGTGCCAGCAGCGGGCGGACAGGGCCAAACTATGGCTACACCTTC.

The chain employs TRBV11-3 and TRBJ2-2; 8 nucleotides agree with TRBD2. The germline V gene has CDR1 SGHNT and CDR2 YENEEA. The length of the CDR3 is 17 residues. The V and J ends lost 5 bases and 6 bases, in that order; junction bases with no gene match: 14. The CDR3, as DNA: TGTGCCAGCAGCACCTACACGGGACTAGGGGTACCCGGGGAGCTGTTTTTT. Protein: CASSTYTGLGVPGELFF.

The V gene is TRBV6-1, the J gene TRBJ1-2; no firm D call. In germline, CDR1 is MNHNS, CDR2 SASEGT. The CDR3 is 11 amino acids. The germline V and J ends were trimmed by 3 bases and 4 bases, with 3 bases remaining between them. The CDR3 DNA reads TGTGCCAGCAGTGAGGGCTATGGCTACACCTTC. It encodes CASSEGYGYTF.

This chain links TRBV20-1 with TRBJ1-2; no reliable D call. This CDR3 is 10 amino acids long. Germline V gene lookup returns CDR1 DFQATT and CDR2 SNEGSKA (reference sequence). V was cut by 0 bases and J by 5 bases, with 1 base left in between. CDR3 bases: TGCAGTGCTAGAGAATATGGCTACACCTTC. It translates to CSAREYGYTF.

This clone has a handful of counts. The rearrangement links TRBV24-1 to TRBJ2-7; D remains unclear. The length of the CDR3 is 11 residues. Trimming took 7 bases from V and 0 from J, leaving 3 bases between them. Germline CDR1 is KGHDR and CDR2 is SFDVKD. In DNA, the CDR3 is TGTGCCACCAGGGTCTCCTACGAGCAGTACTTC. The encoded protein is CATRVSYEQYF.